Listed here is a single TCR beta chain. The J segment lost 2 bases and the V segment lost 2 bases, leaving 6 bases of the junction unmatched. CDR3 length: 15 residues. In germline, CDR1 is SGHDT, CDR2 YYEEEE. In the original workflow: Reference gene primer amplification in the assay estimated nucleated cell counts. TCRdb's copy holds only in-frame clones and misses some; the assay was immunoSEQ multiplex PCR. D and trimming were read from the DNA, whereas the V and J calls and clone size are those reported in that table. The data show about 190,000 clones, around 84% seen once. This entry comes from a study of blood T cell repertoires in COVID-19. Exposed participants came across a COVID-19 case within 2 weeks before study entry.

The genes are TRBV5-6 and TRBJ2-5; 7 nucleotides match TRBD1. The specimen was PBMCs or T cells enriched from blood (not recorded which). The origin of this receptor is a woman aged 25 to 39 who had been exposed to COVID-19. Here the CDR3 reads CASSFVGTEQETQYF. CDR3 bases: TGTGCCAGCAGCTTTGTGGGGACAGAACAAGAGACCCAGTACTTC.